Listed here is a single T cell receptor beta chain. Its antigen is unknown. The sample belongs to a study of vaccination and CD4 T cells after COVID-19. Researchers used the Oncomine TCR Beta short-read assay to sequence DNA from cultured CD4+ T cells. Via MiXCR, TCRdb re-called the PCR reads, giving one row per CDR3 protein. The data contain around 18,000 distinct CDR3 sequences, around 35% of them singletons. Treatment given: roughly 11-day PBMC culture with coronavirus spike peptide pools or control peptides (ViraFEST assay). Under the ViraFEST approach, antigen-specific T cells were expanded with peptide pools and TCRs subsequently sequenced. Patients returned positive PCR results between March and December 2020, earlier than US Alpha, Beta and Delta variants. Fresh IL-2 medium was used to replace half of the medium on days 3 and 7. The origin of this receptor is a human donor who had recovered from COVID-19. The specimen was CD4+ T cells from blood, cultured in vitro.

The CDR3 protein is CASSLGTREVGELFF. CDR3 nucleotide sequence: TGTGCCAGCAGTTTGGGGACTAGGGAGGTCGGGGAGCTGTTTTTT. This rearrangement joins TRBV6-2 or TRBV6-3 to TRBJ2-2; 8 bases map to TRBD2. V gave up 4 bases and J gave up 7 bases; unmatched junction bases: 8. The CDR3 covers 15 residues. Germline V CDR1 and CDR2: MNHEY, SVGEGT.